This TCR beta chain originates from a study of beta chain features in type 1 diabetes. Study details: The number of sorted cells examined across all samples was approximately 110,000,000.

Study results and caveats: The similarity of naive, central memory and Treg TCRB repertoires appeared greater among patients than among healthy donors. Researchers caution that PCR might favor shorter templates, equally among patients and controls.

Reverse transcription of all isolated RNA meant that expressed TCRB transcripts were sequenced. Assay used: immunoSEQ multiplex PCR; TCRdb lists only in-frame clones, some missing. The sample includes 120,000 to 150,000 clones, approximately 52% of them seen just once. Using CD45RO/CCR7/CD25/CD127/CD95/CD27, CD4+ naive, central memory, regulatory and stem cell-like memory cells were sorted. Comment on this clone: Its antigen is still unknown.

Germline CDR1 KGHSH, CDR2 LQKENI. J gave up 8 bases and V 4 bases, and 11 bases lay outside the gene matches. The CDR3 totals 16 residues. The origin of this receptor is a man between 18 and 29 years old in good health. Sequenced input: Tregs from blood. J is TRBJ1-6 and V is TRBV18, with 7 bases fitting TRBD1. The CDR3 here is CASSRLPGQHYSPLHF. The CDR3 DNA follows: TGTGCCAGCTCACGGCTCCCGGGACAGCATTATTCACCCCTCCACTTT. Drawing the rest from reference TRBV18 and TRBJ1-6, the complete variable domain is NAGVMQNPRHLVRRRGQEARLRCSPMKGHSHVYWYRQLPEEGLKFMVYLQKENIIDESGMPKERFSAEFPKEGPSILRIQQVVRGDSAAYFCASSRLPGQHYSPLHFGNGTRLTVT.